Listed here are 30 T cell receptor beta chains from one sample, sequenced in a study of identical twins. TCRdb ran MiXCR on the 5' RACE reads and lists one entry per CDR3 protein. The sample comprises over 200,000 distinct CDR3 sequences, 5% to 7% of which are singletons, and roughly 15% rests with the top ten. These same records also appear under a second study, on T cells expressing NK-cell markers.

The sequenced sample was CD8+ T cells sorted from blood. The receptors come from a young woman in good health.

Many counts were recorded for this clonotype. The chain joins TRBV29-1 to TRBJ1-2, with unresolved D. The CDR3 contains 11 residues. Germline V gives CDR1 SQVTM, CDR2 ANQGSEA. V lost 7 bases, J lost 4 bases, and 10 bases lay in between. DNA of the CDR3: TGCAGCGGTTATGAGGGCTATGGCTACACCTTC. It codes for CSGYEGYGYTF. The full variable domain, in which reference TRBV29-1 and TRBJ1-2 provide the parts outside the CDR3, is SAVISQKPSRDICQRGTSLTIQCQVDSQVTMMFWYRQQPGQSLTLIATANQGSEATYESGFVIDKFPISRPNLTFSTLTVSNMSPEDSSIYLCSGYEGYGYTFGSGTRLTVV.

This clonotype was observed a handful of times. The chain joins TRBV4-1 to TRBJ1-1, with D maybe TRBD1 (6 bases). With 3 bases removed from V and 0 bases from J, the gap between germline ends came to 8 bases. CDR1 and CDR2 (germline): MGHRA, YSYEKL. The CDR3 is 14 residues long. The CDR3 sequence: CASSQEGVNTEAFF. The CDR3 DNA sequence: TGCGCCAGCAGCCAGGAGGGGGTGAACACTGAAGCTTTCTTT.

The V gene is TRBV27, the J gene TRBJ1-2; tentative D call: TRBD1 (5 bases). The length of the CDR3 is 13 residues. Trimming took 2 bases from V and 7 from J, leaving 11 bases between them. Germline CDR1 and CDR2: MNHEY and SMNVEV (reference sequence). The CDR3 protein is CASSLTGTGGYTF. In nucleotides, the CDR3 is TGTGCCAGCAGTTTAACCGGGACGGGTGGCTACACCTTC.

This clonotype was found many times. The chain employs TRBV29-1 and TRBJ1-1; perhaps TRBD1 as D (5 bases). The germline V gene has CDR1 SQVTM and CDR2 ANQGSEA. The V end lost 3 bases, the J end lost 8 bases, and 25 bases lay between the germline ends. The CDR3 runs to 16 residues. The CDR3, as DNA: TGCAGCGTTGAGGGGATGACTACTACCAAGGGGTTCGAAGCTTTCTTT. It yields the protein CSVEGMTTTKGFEAFF.

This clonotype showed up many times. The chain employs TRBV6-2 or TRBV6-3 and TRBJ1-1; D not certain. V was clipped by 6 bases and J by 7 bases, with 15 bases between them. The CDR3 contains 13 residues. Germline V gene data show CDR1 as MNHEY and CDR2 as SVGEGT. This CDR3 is CASSYIEHYEAFF. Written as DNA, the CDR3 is TGTGCCAGCAGCTACATAGAGCACTATGAAGCTTTCTTT.

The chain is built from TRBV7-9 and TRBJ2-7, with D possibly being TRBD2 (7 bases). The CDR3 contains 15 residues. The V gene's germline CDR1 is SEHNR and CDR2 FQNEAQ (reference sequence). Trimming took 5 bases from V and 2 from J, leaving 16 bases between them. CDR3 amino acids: CASSHAGAPTYEQYF. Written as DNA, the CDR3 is TGTGCCAGCAGCCACGCGGGGGCACCAACCTACGAGCAGTACTTC.

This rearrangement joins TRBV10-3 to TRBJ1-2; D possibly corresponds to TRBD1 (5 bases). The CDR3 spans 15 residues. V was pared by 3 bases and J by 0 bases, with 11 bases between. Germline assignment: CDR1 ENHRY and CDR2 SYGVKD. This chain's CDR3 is CAISEDGGANYGYTF. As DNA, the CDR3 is TGTGCCATCAGTGAAGATGGGGGAGCTAACTATGGCTACACCTTC.

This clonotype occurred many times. Written as DNA, the CDR3 is TGTGCCAGCAGCCACTCGGGGGAGGCCAAAAACATTCAGTACTTC. Translation: CASSHSGEAKNIQYF. This sequence joins TRBV7-9 and TRBJ2-4; D possibly corresponds to TRBD2 (6 bases). Trimming removed 5 bases from V and 1 base from J, with 12 bases in between. The CDR3 runs to 15 residues. Germline values: CDR1 SEHNR, CDR2 FQNEAQ (reference sequence).

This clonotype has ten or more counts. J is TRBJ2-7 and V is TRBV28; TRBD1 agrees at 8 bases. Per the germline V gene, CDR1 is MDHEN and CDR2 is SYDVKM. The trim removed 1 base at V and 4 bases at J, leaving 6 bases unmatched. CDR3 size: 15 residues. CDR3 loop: CASSLYGQGAYEQYF. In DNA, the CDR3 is TGTGCCAGCAGTTTATACGGACAGGGCGCGTACGAGCAGTACTTC.

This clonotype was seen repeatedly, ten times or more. CDR3 in amino acids: CASNLDPTYEQYF. The CDR3 nucleotides read TGCGCCAGCAATTTGGACCCAACCTACGAGCAGTACTTC. The rearrangement links TRBV5-1 to TRBJ2-7; no clear D gene. CDR3 length equals 13 residues. Between the trimmed V and J ends, which lost 6 bases and 2 bases, there was a span of 12 bases. CDR1 is SGHRS, CDR2 YFSETQ, per germline.

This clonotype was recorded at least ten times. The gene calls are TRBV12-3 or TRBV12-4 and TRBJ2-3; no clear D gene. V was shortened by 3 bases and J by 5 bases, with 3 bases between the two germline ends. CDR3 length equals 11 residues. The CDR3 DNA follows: TGTGCCAGCAGTTTCAGAGATACGCAGTATTTT. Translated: CASSFRDTQYF.

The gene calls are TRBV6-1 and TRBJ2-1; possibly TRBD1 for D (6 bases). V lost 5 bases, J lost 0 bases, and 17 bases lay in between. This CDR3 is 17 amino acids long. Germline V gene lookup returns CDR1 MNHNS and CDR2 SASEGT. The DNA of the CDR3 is TGTGCCAGCAGTCCCCGCCACAGGGCGAGCTCCTACAATGAGCAGTTCTTC. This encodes CASSPRHRASSYNEQFF.

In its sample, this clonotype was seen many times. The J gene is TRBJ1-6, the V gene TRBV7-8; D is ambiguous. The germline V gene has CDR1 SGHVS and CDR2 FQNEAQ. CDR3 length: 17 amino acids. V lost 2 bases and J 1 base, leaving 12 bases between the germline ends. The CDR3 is CASSLNMGESYNSPLHF. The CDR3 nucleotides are TGTGCCAGCAGCTTAAATATGGGAGAGTCCTATAATTCACCCCTCCACTTT.

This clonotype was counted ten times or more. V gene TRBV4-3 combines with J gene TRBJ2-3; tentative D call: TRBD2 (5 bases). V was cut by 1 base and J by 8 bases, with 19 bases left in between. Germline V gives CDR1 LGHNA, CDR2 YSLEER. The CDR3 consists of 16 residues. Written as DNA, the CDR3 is TGCGCCAGCAGCCAAGGGAGACGTCGAGGGCAAGGTACGCAGTATTTT. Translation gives CASSQGRRRGQGTQYF.

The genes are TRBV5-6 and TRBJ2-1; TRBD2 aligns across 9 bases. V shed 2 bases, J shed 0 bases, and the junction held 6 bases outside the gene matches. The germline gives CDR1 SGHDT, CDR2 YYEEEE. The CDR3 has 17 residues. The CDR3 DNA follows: TGTGCCAGCAGCTTTCCTAGCGGGGCGAGCTCCTACAATGAGCAGTTCTTC. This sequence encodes CASSFPSGASSYNEQFF.

In DNA form, the CDR3 reads TGCGCCAGCAGCTGGCACAATGAGCAGTTCTTC. This gives the protein CASSWHNEQFF. The chain combines TRBV4-3 with TRBJ2-1; D uncertain. CDR3 length: 11 amino acids. The germline V gene has CDR1 LGHNA and CDR2 YSLEER. Trimming took 5 bases from V and 5 from J, leaving 4 bases between them.

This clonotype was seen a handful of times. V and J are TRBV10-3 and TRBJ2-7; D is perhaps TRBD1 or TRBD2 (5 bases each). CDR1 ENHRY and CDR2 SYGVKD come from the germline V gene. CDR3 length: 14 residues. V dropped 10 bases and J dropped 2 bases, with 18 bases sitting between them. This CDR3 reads CATSHLGRTYEQYF. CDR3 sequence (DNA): TGTGCCACCTCGCACTTGGGACGGACCTACGAGCAGTACTTC.

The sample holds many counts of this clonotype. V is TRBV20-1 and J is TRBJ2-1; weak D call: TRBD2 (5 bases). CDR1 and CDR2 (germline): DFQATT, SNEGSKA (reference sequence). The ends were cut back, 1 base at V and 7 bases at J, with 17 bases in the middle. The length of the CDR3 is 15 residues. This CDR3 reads CSARALVVFKNEQFF. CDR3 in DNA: TGCAGTGCTAGAGCACTAGTGGTCTTTAAGAATGAGCAGTTCTTC.

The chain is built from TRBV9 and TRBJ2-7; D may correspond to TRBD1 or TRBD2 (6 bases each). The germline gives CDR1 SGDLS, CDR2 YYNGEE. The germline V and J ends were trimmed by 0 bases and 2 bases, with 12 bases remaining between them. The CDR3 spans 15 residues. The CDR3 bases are TGTGCCAGCAGCGTAGGGGACACGGGGGCCTACGAGCAGTACTTC. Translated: CASSVGDTGAYEQYF.

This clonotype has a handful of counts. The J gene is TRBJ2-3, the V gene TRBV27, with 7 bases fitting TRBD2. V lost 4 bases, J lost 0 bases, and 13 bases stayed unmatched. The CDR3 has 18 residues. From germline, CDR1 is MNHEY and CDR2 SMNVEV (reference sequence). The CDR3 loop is CASSSILISGFSTDTQYF. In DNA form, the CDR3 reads TGTGCCAGCAGTTCAATACTAATTAGCGGGTTTAGCACAGATACGCAGTATTTT.

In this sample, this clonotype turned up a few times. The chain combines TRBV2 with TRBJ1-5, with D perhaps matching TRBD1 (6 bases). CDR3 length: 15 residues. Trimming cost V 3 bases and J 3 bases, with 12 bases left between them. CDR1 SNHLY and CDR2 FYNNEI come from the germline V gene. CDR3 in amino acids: CASSEFWDTNQPQHF. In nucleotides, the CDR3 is TGTGCCAGCAGTGAGTTTTGGGACACCAATCAGCCCCAGCATTTT.

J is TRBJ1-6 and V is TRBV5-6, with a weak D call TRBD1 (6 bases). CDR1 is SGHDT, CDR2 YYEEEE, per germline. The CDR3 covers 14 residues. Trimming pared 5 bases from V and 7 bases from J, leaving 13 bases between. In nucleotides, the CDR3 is TGTGCCAGCAGACAACAGGGAGCCAATTCACCCCTCCACTTT. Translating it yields CASRQQGANSPLHF.

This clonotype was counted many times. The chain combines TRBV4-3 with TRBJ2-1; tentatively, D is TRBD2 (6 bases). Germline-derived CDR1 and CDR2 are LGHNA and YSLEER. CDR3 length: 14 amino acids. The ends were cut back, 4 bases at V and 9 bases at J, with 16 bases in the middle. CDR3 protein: CASSPGTWATEQFF. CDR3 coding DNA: TGCGCCAGCAGCCCCGGGACTTGGGCCACTGAGCAGTTCTTC.

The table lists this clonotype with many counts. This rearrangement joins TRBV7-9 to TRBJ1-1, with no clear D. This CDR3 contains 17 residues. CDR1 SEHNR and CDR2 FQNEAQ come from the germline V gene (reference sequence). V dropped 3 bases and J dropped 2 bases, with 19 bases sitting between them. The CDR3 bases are TGTGCCAGCAGCTTTGTGGCAGGAGATGTATTAAACACTGAAGCTTTCTTT. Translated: CASSFVAGDVLNTEAFF.

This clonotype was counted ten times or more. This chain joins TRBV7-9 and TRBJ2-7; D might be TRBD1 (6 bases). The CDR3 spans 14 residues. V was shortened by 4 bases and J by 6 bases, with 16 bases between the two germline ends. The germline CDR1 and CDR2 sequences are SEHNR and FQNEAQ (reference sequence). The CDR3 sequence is CASSSRAGVVEQYF. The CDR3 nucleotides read TGTGCCAGCAGCTCAAGGGCAGGGGTAGTCGAGCAGTACTTC.

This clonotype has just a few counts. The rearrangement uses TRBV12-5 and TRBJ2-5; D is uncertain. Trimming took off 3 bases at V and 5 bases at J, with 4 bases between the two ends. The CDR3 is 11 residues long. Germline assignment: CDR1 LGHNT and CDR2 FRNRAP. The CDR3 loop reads CASGFLETQYF. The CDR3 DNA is TGTGCTAGTGGTTTCTTGGAGACCCAGTACTTC. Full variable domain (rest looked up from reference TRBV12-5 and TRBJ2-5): DARVTQTPRHKVTEMGQEVTMRCQPILGHNTVFWYRQTMMQGLELLAYFRNRAPLDDSGMPKDRFSAEMPDATLATLKIQPSEPRDSAVYFCASGFLETQYFGPGTRLLVL.

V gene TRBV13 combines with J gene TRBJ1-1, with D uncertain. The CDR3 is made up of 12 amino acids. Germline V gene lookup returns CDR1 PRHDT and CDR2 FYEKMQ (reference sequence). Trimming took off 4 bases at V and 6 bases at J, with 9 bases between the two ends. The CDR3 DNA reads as TGTGCCAGCAGCTCTGGAAGGGCTGAAGCTTTCTTT. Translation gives CASSSGRAEAFF.

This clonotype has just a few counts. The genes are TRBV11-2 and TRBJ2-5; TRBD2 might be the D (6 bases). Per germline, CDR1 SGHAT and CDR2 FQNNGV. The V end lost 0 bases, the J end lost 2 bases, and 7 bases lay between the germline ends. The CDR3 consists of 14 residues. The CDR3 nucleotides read TGTGCCAGCAGCTTAGAGGCGGGACAAGAGACCCAGTACTTC. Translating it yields CASSLEAGQETQYF.

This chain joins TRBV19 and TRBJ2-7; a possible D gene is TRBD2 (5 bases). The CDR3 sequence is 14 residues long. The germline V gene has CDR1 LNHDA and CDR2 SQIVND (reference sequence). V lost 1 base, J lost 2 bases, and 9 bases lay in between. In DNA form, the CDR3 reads TGTGCCAGTAGTATAGTTGAGGGCGCCTACGAGCAGTACTTC. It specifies CASSIVEGAYEQYF.

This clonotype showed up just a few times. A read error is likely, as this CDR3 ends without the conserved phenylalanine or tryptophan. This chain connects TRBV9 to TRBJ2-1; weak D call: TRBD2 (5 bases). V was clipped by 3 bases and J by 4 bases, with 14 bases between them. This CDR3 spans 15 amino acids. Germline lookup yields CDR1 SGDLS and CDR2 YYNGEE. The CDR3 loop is CASSAEGGSYNEQFL. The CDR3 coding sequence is TGTGCCAGCAGCGCCGAGGGCGGGTCTTACAATGAGCAGTTCTTA.